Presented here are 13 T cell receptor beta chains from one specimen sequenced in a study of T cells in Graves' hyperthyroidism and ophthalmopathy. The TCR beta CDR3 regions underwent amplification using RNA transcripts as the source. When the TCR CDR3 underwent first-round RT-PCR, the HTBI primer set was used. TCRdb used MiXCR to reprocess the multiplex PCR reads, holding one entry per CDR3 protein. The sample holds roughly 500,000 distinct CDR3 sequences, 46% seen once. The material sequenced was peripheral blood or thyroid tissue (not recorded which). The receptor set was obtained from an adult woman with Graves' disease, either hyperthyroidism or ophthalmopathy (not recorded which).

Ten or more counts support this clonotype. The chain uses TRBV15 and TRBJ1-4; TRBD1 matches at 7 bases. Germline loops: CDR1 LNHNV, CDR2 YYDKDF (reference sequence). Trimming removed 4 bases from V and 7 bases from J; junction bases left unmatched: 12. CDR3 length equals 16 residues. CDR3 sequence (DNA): TGTGCCACCAGCAAACTAACGACAGGGAGGAGTGAAAAACTGTTTTTT. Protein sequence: CATSKLTTGRSEKLFF.

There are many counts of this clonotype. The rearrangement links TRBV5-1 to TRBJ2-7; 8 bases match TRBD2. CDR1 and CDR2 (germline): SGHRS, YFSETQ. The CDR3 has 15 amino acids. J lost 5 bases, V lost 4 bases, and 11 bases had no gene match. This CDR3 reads CASSPSGSQWNEQYF. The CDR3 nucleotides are TGCGCCAGCAGCCCAAGCGGGAGTCAGTGGAACGAGCAGTACTTC.

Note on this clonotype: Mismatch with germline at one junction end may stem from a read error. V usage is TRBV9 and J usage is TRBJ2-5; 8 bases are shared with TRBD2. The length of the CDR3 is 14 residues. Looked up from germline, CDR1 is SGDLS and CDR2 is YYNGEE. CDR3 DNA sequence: TGTGCCAGCAACGTAGCCGGGGGGGGAGGGACCCAGTACTTC. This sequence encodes CASNVAGGGGTQYF.

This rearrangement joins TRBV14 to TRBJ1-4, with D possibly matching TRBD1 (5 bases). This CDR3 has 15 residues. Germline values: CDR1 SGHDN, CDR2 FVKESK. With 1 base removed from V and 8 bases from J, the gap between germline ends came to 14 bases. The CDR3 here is CASSQVPGWDEKLFF. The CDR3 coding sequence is TGTGCCAGCAGCCAAGTCCCAGGGTGGGACGAAAAACTGTTTTTT. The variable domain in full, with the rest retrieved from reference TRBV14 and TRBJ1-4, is EAGVTQFPSHSVIEKGQTVTLRCDPISGHDNLYWYRRVMGKEIKFLLHFVKESKQDESGMPNNRFLAERTGGTYSTLKVQPAELEDSGVYFCASSQVPGWDEKLFFGSGTQLSVL.

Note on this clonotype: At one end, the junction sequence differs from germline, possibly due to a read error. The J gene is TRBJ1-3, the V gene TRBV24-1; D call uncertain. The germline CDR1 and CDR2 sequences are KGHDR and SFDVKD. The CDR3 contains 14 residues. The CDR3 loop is CATTDGSSGNTTYF. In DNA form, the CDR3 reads TGTGCCACCACTGATGGTTCCTCTGGAAACACCACATATTTT.

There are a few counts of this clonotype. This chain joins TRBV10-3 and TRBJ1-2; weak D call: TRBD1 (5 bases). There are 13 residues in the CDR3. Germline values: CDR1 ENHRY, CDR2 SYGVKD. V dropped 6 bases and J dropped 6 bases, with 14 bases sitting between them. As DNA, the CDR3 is TGTGCCATCAGCGGGGGGTTGGCGGATGGCTACACCTTC. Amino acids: CAISGGLADGYTF.

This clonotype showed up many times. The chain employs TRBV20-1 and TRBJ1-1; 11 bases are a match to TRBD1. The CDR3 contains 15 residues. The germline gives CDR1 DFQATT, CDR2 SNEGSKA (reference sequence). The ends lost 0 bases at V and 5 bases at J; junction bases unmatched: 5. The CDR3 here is CSARDLDRGLTEAFF. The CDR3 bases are TGCAGTGCTAGAGATCTGGACAGGGGGCTTACTGAAGCTTTCTTT.

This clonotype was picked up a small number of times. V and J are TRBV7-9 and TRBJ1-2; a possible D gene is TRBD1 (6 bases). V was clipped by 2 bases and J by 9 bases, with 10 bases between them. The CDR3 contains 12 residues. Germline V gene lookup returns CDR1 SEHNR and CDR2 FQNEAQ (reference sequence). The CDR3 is CASSLSRDSYTF. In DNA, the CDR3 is TGTGCCAGCAGCTTATCACGGGACAGCTACACCTTC.

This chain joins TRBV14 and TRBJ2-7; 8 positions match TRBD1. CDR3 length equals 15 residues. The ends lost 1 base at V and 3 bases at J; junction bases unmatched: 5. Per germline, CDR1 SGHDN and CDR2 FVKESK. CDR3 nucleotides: TGTGCCAGCAGCCAAGTACAGGGGGTTGGCTACGAGCAGTACTTC. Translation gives CASSQVQGVGYEQYF.

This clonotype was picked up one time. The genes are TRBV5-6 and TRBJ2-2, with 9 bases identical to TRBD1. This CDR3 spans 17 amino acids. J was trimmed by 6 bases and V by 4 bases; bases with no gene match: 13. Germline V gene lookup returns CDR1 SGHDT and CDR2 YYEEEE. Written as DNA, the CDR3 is TGTGCCAGCAGCCCGACCCGGTCCCGGACAGGGGCCGGGGAGCTGTTTTTT. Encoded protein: CASSPTRSRTGAGELFF.

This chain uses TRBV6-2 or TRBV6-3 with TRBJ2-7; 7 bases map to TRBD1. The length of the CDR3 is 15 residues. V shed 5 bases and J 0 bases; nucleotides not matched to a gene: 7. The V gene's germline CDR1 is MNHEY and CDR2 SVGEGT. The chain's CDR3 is CASSPRRDSSYEQYF. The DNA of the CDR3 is TGTGCCAGCAGTCCCCGCCGGGACAGCTCCTACGAGCAGTACTTC.

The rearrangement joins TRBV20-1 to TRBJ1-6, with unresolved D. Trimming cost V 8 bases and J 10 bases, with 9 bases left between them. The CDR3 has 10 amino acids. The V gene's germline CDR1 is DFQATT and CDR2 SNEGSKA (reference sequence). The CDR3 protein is CSTGRSPLHF. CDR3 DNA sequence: TGCAGTACCGGGCGGTCACCCCTCCACTTT.

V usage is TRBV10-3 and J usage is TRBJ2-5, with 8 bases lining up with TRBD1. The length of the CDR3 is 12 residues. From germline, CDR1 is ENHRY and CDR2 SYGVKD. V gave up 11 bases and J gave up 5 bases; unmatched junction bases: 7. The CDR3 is CAPTDRAETQYF. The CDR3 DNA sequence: TGTGCCCCAACGGACAGGGCGGAGACCCAGTACTTC.